Listed below are T cell receptor beta chains from one sample, sequenced in a study of blood T cell repertoires in COVID-19. Clones were read by immunoSEQ multiplex PCR, and TCRdb kept only the in-frame ones, dropping some. The sample holds fewer than 350,000 clones, about nine tenths seen once. The sample was PBMCs or T cells enriched from blood (not recorded which). Receptors were obtained from a woman aged 40-49 years who had recovered from COVID-19. CDR3s include the opening cysteine and the closing phenylalanine or tryptophan. Each record gives: V gene, J gene, CDR3 protein.

>TRBV30|TRBJ1-5
CAWGQGAQGNQPQHF
>TRBV27|TRBJ2-2
CASSLAGDGELFF
>TRBV28|TRBJ1-5
CASSFRQERGQPQHF
>TRBV19|TRBJ2-7
CASSIKAGVLEQYF
>TRBV3-1/TRBV3-2|TRBJ1-2
CASSQREKGGYTF
>TRBV27|TRBJ2-7
CASSLRGLAGAGYEQYF
>TRBV6-2/TRBV6-3|TRBJ1-3
CASSYVRIAGNTIYF
>TRBV28|TRBJ2-3
CASRGVGAASTDTQYF
>TRBV4-3|TRBJ2-2
CASSQRDRGPGELFF
>TRBV7-2|TRBJ1-2
CASSSGGPSYGYTF
>TRBV9|TRBJ1-1
CASSPRPLAGGTEAFF
>TRBV7-2|TRBJ2-5
CASSPMASGGAETQYF
>TRBV3-1/TRBV3-2|TRBJ2-6
CASSQGQSGANVLTF
>TRBV7-2|TRBJ2-7
CASSLDGTAGNEQYF
>TRBV28|TRBJ1-6
CASSSAGDLSSYNSPLHF
>TRBV24-1|TRBJ2-5
CATSDLDVAGLQETQYF
>TRBV7-2|TRBJ2-5
CASSGGGTTGETQYF
>TRBV27|TRBJ2-1
CAALVVGGTFSSYNEQFF
>TRBV12-3/TRBV12-4|TRBJ2-2
CASRGAGTGELFF
>TRBV7-3|TRBJ1-1
CASSSVMNTEAFF
>TRBV7-8|TRBJ2-7
CASSSTGTSGLPEQYF
>TRBV3-1/TRBV3-2|TRBJ2-1
CASSQPDGLGTSGGASYNEQFF
>TRBV5-1|TRBJ2-7
CASSQGAGGTYEQYF
>TRBV19|TRBJ2-1
CATLDSSYNEQFF
>TRBV7-9|TRBJ2-5
CASSLAREAKTQYF
>TRBV3-1/TRBV3-2|TRBJ2-7
CASSPRTVHEQYF
>TRBV7-9|TRBJ1-4
CASSFSGTNEKLFF
>TRBV6-1|TRBJ2-1
CASSDILSGRPHNEQFF
>TRBV23-1|TRBJ2-1
CASSQSGDSSYNEQFF
>TRBV27|TRBJ2-3
CASSPHAGDRDHTQYF
>TRBV3-1/TRBV3-2|TRBJ1-2
CASRQYREGGYTF
>TRBV7-9|TRBJ1-2
CASSSYSGTGNGYTF
>TRBV11-3|TRBJ2-1
CASSFQTGLSANEQFF
>TRBV5-4|TRBJ1-6
CASSLDRSSYNSPLHF
>TRBV30|TRBJ2-5
CAWAQNQETQYF
>TRBV29-1|TRBJ1-5
CSVTGQGGDQPQHF
>TRBV27|TRBJ2-6
CASSSLPGLRDKVSGANVLTF
>TRBV18|TRBJ1-1
CASSPPGQGSVTEAFF
>TRBV7-9|TRBJ2-7
CASSPRTSGSSGEQYF
>TRBV7-6|TRBJ2-2
CASSLRGRGAGGELFF
>TRBV6-5|TRBJ1-5
CASSYPPGNQPQHF